This T cell receptor (beta chain) was captured by sequencing in a study of shared clonotypes between healthy human individuals. Study-wide points: Non-shared clonotypes were found to have lower generation probabilities than the clonotypes that were shared by all four of the sorted-subset donors.

CDR1 is MGHRA, CDR2 YSYEKL, per germline. The V end lost 3 bases, the J end lost 6 bases, and 12 bases lay between the germline ends. The CDR3 length is 14 residues. On this clone: Its target is not known.

Genomic DNA per cell subset filled all wells of several immunoSEQ plates. Sequencing used immunoSEQ multiplex PCR; TCRdb keeps in-frame clones, though not all of them. The profile shows nearly 2 million clones, roughly 95% of them singletons. Naive CD8 cells lacked CD45RO, underwent positive selection for CCR7 and left out terminally differentiated effector memory CD45RA+ cells. The chain carries TRBV4-1 and TRBJ1-5; no definite D call. Material for sequencing was naive CD8+ T cells sorted from blood. This TCR was sampled from a man between 18 and 35 years old in good health. The CDR3 spells CASSQSGPGQPQHF. CDR3 bases: TGCGCCAGCAGCCAGTCGGGTCCCGGTCAGCCCCAGCATTTT.